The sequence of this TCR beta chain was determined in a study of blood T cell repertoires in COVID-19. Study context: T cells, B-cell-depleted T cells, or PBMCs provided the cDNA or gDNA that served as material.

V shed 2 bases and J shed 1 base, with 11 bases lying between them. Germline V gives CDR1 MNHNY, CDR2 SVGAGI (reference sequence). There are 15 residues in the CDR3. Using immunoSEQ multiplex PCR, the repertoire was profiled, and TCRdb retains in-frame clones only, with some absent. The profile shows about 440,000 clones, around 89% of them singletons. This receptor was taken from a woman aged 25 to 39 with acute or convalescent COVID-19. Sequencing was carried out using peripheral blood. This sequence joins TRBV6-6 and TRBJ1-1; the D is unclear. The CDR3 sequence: CASSYGSSKNTEAFF. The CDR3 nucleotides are TGTGCCAGCAGTTACGGGAGCTCAAAGAACACTGAAGCTTTCTTT.